This T cell receptor (beta chain) was obtained from a study of cytomegalovirus exposure and HLA in healthy donors. Study-level results: Cytomegalovirus association was listed for 164 TCR beta chains. Confirmation in vitro established that a few CMV-associated chains were specific for CMV antigens. Among immune exposure information, only CMV serostatus was available. More clonal expansion characterized HLA-associated TCR beta chains than equally common others in a later analysis.

The CDR3 sequence is 15 residues long. CDR1 is MNHEY and CDR2 is SMNVEV in the germline V gene (reference sequence). V shed 5 bases and J 4 bases; nucleotides not matched to a gene: 5. Researchers ran the PCR with 60 Vbeta and 13 Jbeta primers. Repertoires were generated with immunoSEQ multiplex PCR, while TCRdb's copy carries only in-frame clones and drops some. The sample carries approximately 50,000 clones, 80% recorded once. Details on this clone: Its antigen is undetermined.

Sequencing was carried out using PBMCs. The TCR was taken from a man younger than 45 in good health and CMV-seropositive. The chain uses TRBV27 and TRBJ2-3; 11 nucleotides line up with TRBD2. The chain's CDR3 is CASSASGGRADTQYF. CDR3 DNA: TGTGCCAGCAGTGCTAGCGGGGGGCGTGCAGATACGCAGTATTTT.